What follows describes a single TCR beta chain. This sample is drawn from a study of T cell responses to AZD1222 COVID-19 vaccine. The CDR3 length is 18 residues. Assay: immunoSEQ multiplex PCR; the TCRdb copy retains only in-frame clones and omits some. The data show some 130,000 clones, roughly 90% seen once. The chain joins TRBV12-2 to TRBJ2-3; TRBD2 is the table's D call and was not checked against the DNA. TRBV12-2 is a documented pseudogene. This receptor was obtained from an adult in good health. The sample in question was peripheral blood, obtained on day 0 of AZD1222 vaccination. The CDR3 nucleotides are TGTGCAAGTCGCTTCGGACTAGCGGGGGGCTCTAGCACAGATACGCAGTATTTT. Amino acids: CASRFGLAGGSSTDTQYF.